This T cell receptor (beta chain) comes out of a study of OX40 agonist ivuxolimab in advanced cancers. For the study at large: Patients were dosed with the agonistic anti-OX40 (CD134) antibody ivuxolimab. Partial response was recorded in three patients: one hepatocellular carcinoma and two cutaneous melanoma cases. Study outcomes and limitations: Among T cells, CD8+ cells averaged more expanded clones than CD4+ cells. The CD4+ and CD8+ T cells in the blood had expanded clonally by week 6 at 0.1 to 3.0 mg/kg.

Trimming shortened V by 1 base and J by 2 bases, and 12 bases separated the two germline ends. This CDR3 region has 15 residues. Germline V gene data show CDR1 as SEHNR and CDR2 as FQNEAQ (reference sequence). TCRdb's copy holds only in-frame clones and misses some; the assay was immunoSEQ multiplex PCR. The sample consists of roughly 62,000 clones, approximately 86% of them appearing once. As regards this clone: The antigen is not known.

This rearrangement joins TRBV7-9 to TRBJ2-7; the D call may be TRBD1 or TRBD2 (5 bases each). The receptor was derived from an adult with an advanced solid tumor such as melanoma, head and neck, liver or kidney cancer. Sample: CD4+ or CD8+ T cells sorted from blood, taken in a trial of the OX40 agonist ivuxolimab. The CDR3: CASSLDRQGPYEQYF. CDR3 bases: TGTGCCAGCAGCTTAGATCGTCAGGGACCCTACGAGCAGTACTTC.